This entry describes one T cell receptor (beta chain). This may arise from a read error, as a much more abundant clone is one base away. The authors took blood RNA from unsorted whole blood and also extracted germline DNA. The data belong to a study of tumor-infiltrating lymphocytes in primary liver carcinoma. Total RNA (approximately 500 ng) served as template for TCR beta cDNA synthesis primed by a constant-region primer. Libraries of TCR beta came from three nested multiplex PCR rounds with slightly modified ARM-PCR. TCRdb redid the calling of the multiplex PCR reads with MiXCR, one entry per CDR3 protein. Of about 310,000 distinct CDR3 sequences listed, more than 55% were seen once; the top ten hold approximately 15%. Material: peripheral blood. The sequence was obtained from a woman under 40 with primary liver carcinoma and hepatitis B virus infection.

In DNA form, the CDR3 reads TGCAGCCTTGCAGATAGCACAGATACGCAGTATTTT. This gives the protein CSLADSTDTQYF. The chain has TRBV29-1 and TRBJ2-3; D not certain. V shed 8 bases and J shed 0 bases, with 9 bases lying between them. This CDR3 spans 12 amino acids. The germline CDR1 and CDR2 sequences are SQVTM and ANQGSEA.